These T cell receptor beta chains were read from a single sample in a study of T cell changes during pregnancy in multiple sclerosis. Clones were read by immunoSEQ multiplex PCR, and TCRdb kept only the in-frame ones, dropping some. The data contain 80,000 to 95,000 clones, about 95% of them singletons. The source was peripheral blood, collected in the second trimester of pregnancy. The receptors come from a female donor with multiple sclerosis, enrolled in a pregnancy study. CDR3s include the opening cysteine and the closing phenylalanine or tryptophan. A D gene is named only where the DNA matches it firmly. Size values are once, few and many counts, or a class for expanded clones, and some rows have none.

TRBV4-1	.	.	TRBJ1-4	TGCGCCAGCAGCCCCTTAGGGGATGGGAAAAAACTGTTTTTT	CASSPLGDGKKLFF
TRBV19	.	TRBD1	TRBJ1-4	TGTGCCAGTAGTAGTTACAGGGGGGCTAAACTGTTTTTT	CASSSYRGAKLFF
TRBV5-6	.	TRBD1	TRBJ1-1	TGTGCCAGCAGCTTGGACAGGGGATCTAACACTGAAGCTTTCTTT	CASSLDRGSNTEAFF
TRBV27	.	.	TRBJ1-2	TGTGCCAGCAGTCGGACTAACTCTAACTATGGCTACACCTTC	CASSRTNSNYGYTF
TRBV2	once	.	TRBJ1-2	TGTGCCAGCAGGGAGCCAGGGGAAGGCTACACCTTC	CASREPGEGYTF
TRBV19	.	TRBD1	TRBJ2-2	TGTGCCAGTGAGCCCGGGACAGGGCTCGGGGGGCTGTTTTTT	CASEPGTGLGGLFF
TRBV18	.	.	TRBJ2-1	TGTGCCAGCACGACAGCGGGCGGCTCCTACAATGAGCAGTTCTTC	CASTTAGGSYNEQFF
TRBV19	.	.	TRBJ1-5	TGTGCCAGTAGCAGCCCAGGGGATCAGCCCCAGCATTTT	CASSSPGDQPQHF
TRBV5-5	.	.	TRBJ2-2	TGTGCCAGCAGCTGGGGCTCAGGCACCGGGGAGCTGTTTTTT	CASSWGSGTGELFF
TRBV28	.	TRBD1	TRBJ2-7	TGTGCCAGCAGTCTTGTACAGGGGAACCACGAGCAGTACTTC	CASSLVQGNHEQYF
TRBV4-1	.	.	TRBJ2-7	TGCGCCAGCAGCCAAGGAGACACTTTCTACGAGCAGTACTTC	CASSQGDTFYEQYF
TRBV4-1	.	TRBD2	TRBJ2-1	TGCGCCAGCAGCCGTGGGACTAGCGGGGAGGGGAGGCCCTACAATGAGCAGTTCTTC	CASSRGTSGEGRPYNEQFF
TRBV30	.	.	TRBJ1-5	TGTGCCTGGAGTGCCGGGCCCGAGGGACAGCCCCAGCATTTT	CAWSAGPEGQPQHF
TRBV6-6	once	.	TRBJ2-1	TGTGCCAGCAGTTACGGTAGTGAGCAGTTCTTC	CASSYGSEQFF
TRBV29-1	once	.	TRBJ1-1	TGCAGCGTTTCGGGGGAAGGCACTGAAGCTTTCTTT	CSVSGEGTEAFF
TRBV13	.	TRBD1	TRBJ2-7	TGTGCCAGCAGCTCCGGGACAGGGGGTGGATACGAGCAGTACTTC	CASSSGTGGGYEQYF
TRBV5-1	once	TRBD1	TRBJ1-1	TGCGCCAGCAGCCACGGGACAGCGAACACTGAAGCTTTCTTT	CASSHGTANTEAFF